These 14 T cell receptor beta chains originate from one sample sequenced in a study of T cell responses to AZD1222 COVID-19 vaccine. The repertoire was sequenced with immunoSEQ multiplex PCR; TCRdb's copy has only in-frame clones and lacks some. The sample has about 120,000 clones, around 90% seen once. The sequences come from peripheral blood, collected 28 days after the second AZD1222 dose. These receptors all come from an adult who received the AZD1222 COVID-19 vaccine.

The chain recombines TRBV7-2 with TRBJ1-6, with 8 bases that match TRBD1. The V and J ends lost 1 base and 14 bases, in that order; junction bases with no gene match: 10. This CDR3 contains 15 residues. CDR1 SGHTA and CDR2 FQGNSA come from the germline V gene. CDR3 sequence (DNA): TGTGCCAGCAGCTTAGTTGGACAGGGAGGGACCACCCTCCACTTT. Protein sequence: CASSLVGQGGTTLHF. Filled out from reference TRBV7-2 and TRBJ1-6, the complete variable domain reads GAGVSQSPSNKVTEKGKDVELRCDPISGHTALYWYRQSLGQGLEFLIYFQGNSAPDKSGLPSDRFSAERTGGSVSTLTIQRTQQEDSAVYLCASSLVGQGGTTLHFGNGTRLTVT.

The CDR3 region is CASSTGTLSSYEQYF. CDR3 in DNA: TGTGCCAGCAGCACCGGGACTCTCAGCTCCTACGAGCAGTACTTC. The chain carries TRBV5-4 and TRBJ2-7; D might be TRBD2 (6 bases). This CDR3 spans 15 amino acids. Per germline, CDR1 SGHNT and CDR2 YYREEE (reference sequence). The ends were cut back, 4 bases at V and 0 bases at J, with 14 bases in the middle.

The rearrangement uses TRBV28 and TRBJ2-1; 7 bases fit TRBD2. V lost 5 bases and J lost 3; bases outside the gene matches: 4. Germline CDR1 reads MDHEN; CDR2 reads SYDVKM. This CDR3 comprises 14 residues. CDR3 in amino acids: CASSPGGGYNEQFF. The CDR3 DNA follows: TGTGCCAGCAGTCCCGGCGGGGGCTACAATGAGCAGTTCTTC. Full variable domain (rest looked up from reference TRBV28 and TRBJ2-1): DVKVTQSSRYLVKRTGEKVFLECVQDMDHENMFWYRQDPGLGLRLIYFSYDVKMKEKGDIPEGYSVSREKKERFSLILESASTNQTSMYLCASSPGGGYNEQFFGPGTRLTVL.

V and J are TRBV24-1 and TRBJ2-5, with 8 nucleotides matching TRBD2. The CDR3 spans 18 residues. Per the germline V gene, CDR1 is KGHDR and CDR2 is SFDVKD. The trim removed 3 bases at V and 3 bases at J, leaving 14 bases unmatched. The CDR3 sequence: CATSDPRGGSSGKETQYF. The CDR3 bases are TGTGCCACCAGTGATCCTCGGGGGGGGAGTAGTGGAAAAGAGACCCAGTACTTC.

The genes are TRBV6-5 and TRBJ2-1, with D perhaps matching TRBD1 (8 bases). Deletions cut 2 bases from V and 3 bases from J, with 14 bases between. Germline V CDR1 and CDR2: MNHEY, SVGAGI. There are 16 residues in the CDR3. The CDR3 bases are TGTGCCAGCAGTTACCAGGGGGCTAGCGGCTACAATGAGCAGTTCTTC. Encoded protein: CASSYQGASGYNEQFF.

V gene TRBV9 combines with J gene TRBJ1-1; tentative D call: TRBD1 (6 bases). Trimming took 0 bases from V and 7 from J, leaving 16 bases between them. The CDR3 is 15 amino acids. The germline V gene encodes CDR1 SGDLS and CDR2 YYNGEE. The CDR3 DNA reads as TGTGCCAGCAGCGTAGAGGCAGGGGCCGTTGTTGAAGCTTTCTTT. Translating gives CASSVEAGAVVEAFF.

The chain joins TRBV18 to TRBJ1-4; TRBD1 might be the D (5 bases). This CDR3 region has 18 residues. Trimming shortened V by 2 bases and J by 0 bases, and 16 bases separated the two germline ends. Germline CDR1 is KGHSH and CDR2 is LQKENI. In DNA form, the CDR3 reads TGTGCCAGCTCACCATCAGGGATCCGTGCTGCAACTAATGAAAAACTGTTTTTT. It is translated as CASSPSGIRAATNEKLFF.

The chain is built from TRBV6-5 and TRBJ2-5, with a tentative D call TRBD2 (7 bases). The CDR3 is made up of 13 amino acids. CDR1 and CDR2 from the germline V gene are MNHEY and SVGAGI. Trimming removed 6 bases from V and 5 bases from J, with 13 bases in between. The CDR3: CASRPRGGETQYF. The CDR3 DNA reads TGTGCCAGCAGGCCAAGGGGGGGGGAGACCCAGTACTTC.

This chain connects TRBV11-3 to TRBJ2-1, with 15 bases fitting TRBD2. V was pared by 5 bases and J by 6 bases, with 11 bases of the junction left unmatched. The CDR3 covers 18 residues. In germline, CDR1 is SGHNT, CDR2 YENEEA. In nucleotides, the CDR3 is TGTGCCAGCAGCCACCCGGGACTAGCGGGGGGAGCCCCCAATGAGCAGTTCTTC. It translates to CASSHPGLAGGAPNEQFF.

The genes are TRBV28 and TRBJ2-3; D is perhaps TRBD1 or TRBD2 (7 bases each). CDR3 length: 15 amino acids. Trimming stripped 3 bases from V and 2 bases from J, with 12 bases between. Germline CDR1 MDHEN, CDR2 SYDVKM. This CDR3 is CASSLSGGVTDTQYF. The CDR3 DNA reads TGTGCCAGCAGTTTGTCAGGGGGGGTCACAGATACGCAGTATTTT.

This clone has just a few counts. V gene TRBV28 combines with J gene TRBJ1-2; D uncertain. The V end was cut by 5 bases, the J end by 5 bases, with 12 bases between. CDR1 MDHEN and CDR2 SYDVKM come from the germline V gene. The CDR3 is 13 amino acids. DNA of the CDR3: TGTGCCAGCAGTCTTCCCCCCCTATATGGCTACACCTTC. Its translation is CASSLPPLYGYTF.

This clone came up once. V and J are TRBV5-4 and TRBJ2-7, with TRBD2 identical over 7 bases. The ends lost 3 bases at V and 3 bases at J; junction bases unmatched: 6. Germline CDR1 and CDR2: SGHNT and YYREEE (reference sequence). CDR3 length: 14 residues. CDR3 sequence reads: CASSSGGTHYEQYF. CDR3 DNA: TGTGCCAGCAGCTCCGGGGGGACGCACTACGAGCAGTACTTC.

This rearrangement joins TRBV15 to TRBJ2-6, with a weak D call TRBD1 (6 bases). V was trimmed by 3 bases and J by 7 bases, leaving 22 bases between them. Per germline, CDR1 LNHNV and CDR2 YYDKDF (reference sequence). This CDR3 comprises 18 residues. This CDR3 reads CATSSLTGADRIANVLTF. The DNA of the CDR3 is TGTGCCACCAGCAGCCTGACAGGAGCCGATCGAATCGCCAACGTCCTGACTTTC.

J is TRBJ2-7 and V is TRBV6-6; D is uncertain. V was clipped by 0 bases and J by 0 bases, with 6 bases between them. The CDR3 contains 14 residues. CDR1 is MNHNY and CDR2 is SVGAGI in the germline V gene (reference sequence). The CDR3 region has the DNA TGTGCCAGCAGTTACTCGGGCGACTCCTACGAGCAGTACTTC. Its translation: CASSYSGDSYEQYF.